The clone carrying this T cell receptor (beta chain) was found a few times. The antigen is not known. The record originates from a study of regulatory T cells in long-lasting Graves disease. Study results and limitations: Persistent Graves' patients showed a TCR diversity that was lower than that of newly diagnosed ones.

The germline CDR1 and CDR2 sequences are SNHLY and FYNNEI. CDR3 length: 13 amino acids. Sequencing libraries for TCR beta were prepared with iRepertoire HTBI primers and Arm-PCR of CDR3 regions. TCRdb reprocessed the multiplex PCR reads via MiXCR and lists one record per CDR3 protein. This sample has 350,000 to 500,000 distinct CDR3 sequences, with around 17% found just once. Time point reported: newly diagnosed GD, antithyroid drugs for less than 3 months. PBMC RNA was the source of the TCR library. The sample was also linked to a second study, of T cells in Graves' hyperthyroidism and ophthalmopathy. This second study says: HTBI primers drove first-round RT-PCR of the TCR CDR3.

The chain recombines TRBV2 with TRBJ2-3; D may be TRBD2 (6 bases). Gene TRBJ2-5 matches the end of the DNA better, so the J call may be wrong. The TCR originated in a woman between 18 and 29 years old with Graves disease. The sequencing used peripheral blood mononuclear cells (PBMCs), collected at new diagnosis, from a patient treated with antithyroid drugs. This CDR3 reads CASRDGGDETQYF. The CDR3 region has the DNA TGTGCCAGCAGGGACGGGGGTGATGAGACCCAGTACTTC.